Listed here are 18 T cell receptor beta chains from one sample, sequenced in a study of blood T cell repertoires in COVID-19. Repertoires were generated with immunoSEQ multiplex PCR, while TCRdb's copy carries only in-frame clones and drops some. The sample has more than 85,000 clones, around 80% seen once. The source material was peripheral blood. Source of these receptors: an elderly woman with acute or convalescent COVID-19.

The V gene is TRBV27, the J gene TRBJ2-3; no firm D call. Germline CDR1 and CDR2: MNHEY and SMNVEV (reference sequence). Trimming removed 2 bases from V and 0 bases from J, with 12 bases in between. The CDR3 sequence is 16 residues long. The CDR3 is CASSLRHPSSTDTQYF. CDR3 sequence (DNA): TGTGCCAGCAGTTTACGACATCCCTCGAGCACAGATACGCAGTATTTT.

The chain couples TRBV7-9 to TRBJ2-7; TRBD1 aligns across 11 bases. V dropped 5 bases and J dropped 4; count of bases not matched to a gene: 7. Germline-derived CDR1 and CDR2 are SEHNR and FQNEAQ (reference sequence). The CDR3 covers 15 residues. CDR3 DNA: TGTGCCAGCAGCCACCGGGACAGGGGGTCGTACGAGCAGTACTTC. This gives the protein CASSHRDRGSYEQYF.

The rearrangement uses TRBV29-1 and TRBJ2-3, with D possibly being TRBD2 (6 bases). The V gene lost 7 bases and the J gene lost 1 base, with 9 bases spanning the gap. This CDR3 has 12 residues. Germline V lookup: CDR1 SQVTM, CDR2 ANQGSEA. The CDR3: CSGSSGTDTQYF. The CDR3 DNA follows: TGCAGCGGTTCTAGCGGCACAGATACGCAGTATTTT.

The CDR3 reads CASSSPGLAVASADTQYF. CDR3 DNA sequence: TGCGCCAGCAGCTCGCCGGGACTAGCGGTCGCTAGCGCAGATACGCAGTATTTT. This chain uses TRBV5-1 with TRBJ2-3; 11 bases align to TRBD2. Germline CDR1 and CDR2: SGHRS and YFSETQ. The CDR3 contains 18 residues. V trimming: 3 bases; J trimming: 4 bases; junction bases outside the gene matches: 13. Full variable domain (outside the CDR3, taken from reference TRBV5-1 and TRBJ2-3): KAGVTQTPRYLIKTRGQQVTLSCSPISGHRSVSWYQQTPGQGLQFLFEYFSETQRNKGNFPGRFSGRQFSNSRSEMNVSTLELGDSALYLCASSSPGLAVASADTQYFGPGTRLTVL.

V usage is TRBV5-1 and J usage is TRBJ1-2, with D hard to call. Germline V gene data show CDR1 as SGHRS and CDR2 as YFSETQ. The CDR3 loop spans 13 amino acids. The V and J ends lost 5 bases and 4 bases respectively, with 12 bases between them. The CDR3 DNA sequence: TGCGCCAGCAGATCAGGAGGGAGCTATGGCTACACCTTC. This sequence encodes CASRSGGSYGYTF.

CDR3 sequence (DNA): TGTGCCAGTAGTGCCCCGGGACAGGGGTACTATGGCTACACCTTC. It translates to CASSAPGQGYYGYTF. The chain carries TRBV19 and TRBJ1-2, with 10 bases lining up with TRBD1. The CDR3 length is 15 residues. After removal of 5 bases from V and 3 bases from J, the junction contained 6 bases not matched to a gene. In germline, CDR1 is LNHDA, CDR2 SQIVND (reference sequence).

The chain employs TRBV10-3 and TRBJ1-5, with 8 positions matching TRBD1. Per germline, CDR1 ENHRY and CDR2 SYGVKD. With V trimmed by 3 bases and J by 5 bases, 6 bases remained unmatched. The CDR3 runs to 15 residues. The CDR3 sequence: CAISDPGQGHQPQHF. The DNA of the CDR3 is TGTGCCATCAGTGACCCCGGACAGGGACATCAGCCCCAGCATTTT.

The chain employs TRBV19 and TRBJ2-3, with 8 bases fitting TRBD2. Trimming at V came to 6 bases and at J to 5 bases, leaving 7 bases not matched to a gene. The germline gives CDR1 LNHDA, CDR2 SQIVND (reference sequence). There are 14 residues in the CDR3. The chain's CDR3 is CASRPGLEGDTQYF. CDR3 in DNA: TGTGCCAGTAGGCCGGGACTAGAGGGAGATACGCAGTATTTT.

Here the CDR3 DNA reads TGCGCCAGCAGCCCTGGGTCAAGGGGCATCTACGAGCAGTACTTC. It encodes CASSPGSRGIYEQYF. This sequence joins TRBV5-1 and TRBJ2-7; a weak D match, TRBD1 (5 bases). CDR1 is SGHRS, CDR2 YFSETQ, per germline. The V end was cut by 4 bases, the J end by 3 bases, with 17 bases between. The CDR3 sequence is 15 residues long.

The V call is TRBV13, the J call TRBJ2-2, with no clear D. CDR3 size: 13 residues. Germline lookup yields CDR1 PRHDT and CDR2 FYEKMQ (reference sequence). Trimming took 5 bases from V and 1 from J, leaving 5 bases between them. This CDR3 reads CASSHGNTGELFF. CDR3 nucleotides: TGTGCCAGCAGCCACGGGAACACCGGGGAGCTGTTTTTT. The variable domain in full, with the rest retrieved from reference TRBV13 and TRBJ2-2, is AAGVIQSPRHLIKEKRETATLKCYPIPRHDTVYWYQQGPGQDPQFLISFYEKMQSDKGSIPDRFSAQQFSDYHSELNMSSLELGDSALYFCASSHGNTGELFFGEGSRLTVL.

To note about this clone: The sample contains more than one DNA sequence encoding this CDR3. V gene TRBV6-5 combines with J gene TRBJ2-3; D possibly corresponds to TRBD2 (7 bases). The V gene's germline CDR1 is MNHEY and CDR2 SVGAGI. CDR3 length: 14 amino acids. The V gene lost 6 bases and the J gene lost 4 bases, with 14 bases spanning the gap. CDR3 sequence reads: CASSGQSGADTQYF. The CDR3 DNA is TGTGCCAGCAGCGGACAGAGCGGGGCAGATACGCAGTATTTT.

The chain couples TRBV10-2 to TRBJ2-7; 7 bases are shared with TRBD2. CDR1 and CDR2 (germline): WSHSY, SAAADI. V dropped 4 bases and J dropped 3; count of bases not matched to a gene: 0. The length of the CDR3 is 12 residues. CDR3 sequence reads: CASSGDYYEQYF. The DNA for the CDR3 is TGCGCCAGCAGTGGGGACTACTACGAGCAGTACTTC.

This sequence joins TRBV4-1 and TRBJ1-2; D uncertain. CDR1 and CDR2 (germline): MGHRA, YSYEKL. With 5 bases removed from V and 3 bases from J, the gap between germline ends came to 16 bases. The length of the CDR3 is 15 residues. CDR3 DNA sequence: TGCGCCAGCAGCGAACGGAAAGGCGGATACTATGGCTACACCTTC. Its protein is CASSERKGGYYGYTF.

This clone was seen a single time. The rearrangement links TRBV4-3 to TRBJ2-1, with 7 bases fitting TRBD2. V lost 0 bases and J lost 3; bases outside the gene matches: 5. The germline CDR1 and CDR2 sequences are LGHNA and YSLEER. The CDR3 has 16 residues. The CDR3, as DNA: TGCGCCAGCAGCCAAGAAGGGACTACCTACTACAATGAGCAGTTCTTC. Protein: CASSQEGTTYYNEQFF.

The V gene is TRBV6-4, the J gene TRBJ1-6; 7 bases align to TRBD1. The germline gives CDR1 MRHNA, CDR2 SNTAGT. V lost 6 bases, J lost 5 bases, and 7 bases stayed unmatched. This CDR3 has 15 amino acids. CDR3 residues: CASRPGTDHNSPLHF. DNA of the CDR3: TGTGCCAGCAGACCCGGGACAGACCATAATTCACCCCTCCACTTT.

The chain couples TRBV5-1 to TRBJ2-3; D is ambiguous. Trimming removed 1 base from V and 6 bases from J, with 12 bases in between. In germline, CDR1 is SGHRS, CDR2 YFSETQ. The CDR3 is made up of 14 amino acids. The CDR3 bases are TGCGCCAGCAGCTTGAACAGAGCCGCGGATACGCAGTATTTT. Amino acids: CASSLNRAADTQYF.

The gene calls are TRBV11-2 and TRBJ2-1, with 10 bases lining up with TRBD2. Germline CDR1 reads SGHAT; CDR2 reads FQNNGV. This CDR3 has 15 residues. J gave up 4 bases and V 4 bases, and 4 bases lay outside the gene matches. The CDR3, as DNA: TGTGCCAGCAGCTCCGGGACTAGCGAGTACAATGAGCAGTTCTTC. It encodes CASSSGTSEYNEQFF.

In its sample, this clone was seen once. This chain uses TRBV5-4 with TRBJ2-1, with TRBD1 identical over 9 bases. In germline, CDR1 is SGHNT, CDR2 YYREEE (reference sequence). The CDR3 has 15 amino acids. Trimming cost V 7 bases and J 5 bases; bases outside gene matches: 10. The CDR3: CASGRPGQGHNEQFF. Here the CDR3 DNA reads TGTGCCAGCGGACGACCGGGACAGGGCCACAATGAGCAGTTCTTC.